Shown below are 22 T cell receptor beta chains from a single sample sequenced in a study of OX40 agonist ivuxolimab in advanced cancers. Clones were sequenced by immunoSEQ multiplex PCR, and TCRdb holds only the in-frame ones, with some missing. Of about 42,000 clones listed, roughly four fifths are singletons. The specimen was CD4+ or CD8+ T cells sorted from blood, collected in a trial of the OX40 agonist ivuxolimab. Receptors originate from an adult with an advanced solid tumor such as melanoma, head and neck, liver or kidney cancer.

The chain employs TRBV19 and TRBJ2-3; no definite D call. The CDR3 spans 14 residues. CDR1 is LNHDA, CDR2 SQIVND, per germline (reference sequence). Trimming left V 2 bases short and J 5 bases short, with 11 bases between. CDR3 amino acids: CASSIQVAGDTQYF. The CDR3 region has the DNA TGTGCCAGTAGTATACAGGTCGCTGGAGATACGCAGTATTTT.

V usage is TRBV5-8 and J usage is TRBJ1-1; no reliable D call. V dropped 2 bases and J dropped 8 bases, with 22 bases sitting between them. The CDR3 extends over 16 amino acids. Per the germline V gene, CDR1 is SGHTS and CDR2 is YDEGEE. Here the CDR3 DNA reads TGTGCCAGCAGCTTCAAAGATCAAACGGAGGCCAGGGAAGCTTTCTTT. This translates into CASSFKDQTEAREAFF.

This clone was picked up one time. The chain uses TRBV5-1 and TRBJ2-1; 7 bases map to TRBD1. Germline V gene sequence: CDR1 SGHRS, CDR2 YFSETQ. This CDR3 comprises 13 residues. V shed 3 bases, J shed 9 bases, and the junction held 6 bases outside the gene matches. In DNA form, the CDR3 reads TGCGCCAGCAGCTCACCGGACAGGTCTGAGCAGTTCTTC. This codes for CASSSPDRSEQFF.

This clone was observed a handful of times. This sequence joins TRBV4-1 and TRBJ2-2; weak D call: TRBD2 (6 bases). The germline V and J ends were trimmed by 0 bases and 7 bases, with 12 bases remaining between them. This CDR3 has 15 residues. The germline V gene has CDR1 MGHRA and CDR2 YSYEKL. The CDR3 is CASSQDAGRIGELFF. The CDR3 coding sequence is TGCGCCAGCAGCCAAGACGCGGGGCGGATCGGGGAGCTGTTTTTT.

V gene TRBV5-5 combines with J gene TRBJ2-5; 8 nucleotides agree with TRBD2. From germline, CDR1 is SGHKS and CDR2 YYEKEE (reference sequence). J lost 4 bases, V lost 2 bases, and 4 bases had no gene match. The CDR3 loop spans 14 amino acids. The CDR3 DNA is TGTGCCAGCAGCTTAGCGGGAGTCGGAGAGACCCAGTACTTC. Amino acids: CASSLAGVGETQYF.

V usage is TRBV7-9 and J usage is TRBJ2-7; 7 nucleotides match TRBD2. Germline trimming cut 2 bases from V and 3 bases from J; bases unmatched to any gene: 7. This CDR3 has 15 amino acids. The germline CDR1 and CDR2 sequences are SEHNR and FQNEAQ (reference sequence). As DNA, the CDR3 is TGTGCCAGCAGCTTAACGGCGGGAGAAGGCTACGAGCAGTACTTC. Protein sequence: CASSLTAGEGYEQYF.

V gene TRBV5-6 combines with J gene TRBJ2-7; D is ambiguous. V lost 4 bases and J 3 bases, leaving 11 bases between the germline ends. Germline V gives CDR1 SGHDT, CDR2 YYEEEE. The CDR3 consists of 13 residues. The DNA of the CDR3 is TGTGCCAGCAGCCCGGGTGTTTACTACGAGCAGTACGTC. This gives the protein CASSPGVYYEQYV.

This clone appeared once. This chain links TRBV5-1 with TRBJ1-1; 7 nucleotides align to TRBD1. This CDR3 has 17 amino acids. CDR1 is SGHRS, CDR2 YFSETQ, per germline. Unmatched junction bases numbered 14, after V lost 4 bases and J lost 2 bases. The CDR3 spells CASSASPWGTVNTEAFF. For the CDR3, the DNA is TGCGCCAGCAGCGCGTCCCCATGGGGGACAGTTAACACTGAAGCTTTCTTT.

The chain has TRBV5-1 and TRBJ1-1; tentative D call: TRBD1 (5 bases). With 0 bases removed from V and 7 bases from J, the gap between germline ends came to 10 bases. The CDR3 is made up of 13 amino acids. CDR1 SGHRS and CDR2 YFSETQ come from the germline V gene. The chain's CDR3 is CASSLVWDGEAFF. The DNA of the CDR3 is TGCGCCAGCAGCTTGGTTTGGGACGGTGAAGCTTTCTTT.

The CDR3 protein is CASSYGAGGGNQPQHF. The CDR3 region has the DNA TGTGCCAGCAGCTACGGGGCGGGTGGGGGCAATCAGCCCCAGCATTTT. The genes are TRBV5-6 and TRBJ1-5, with D tentatively TRBD1 (5 bases). The CDR3 is 16 residues long. V was clipped by 3 bases and J by 2 bases, with 15 bases between them. Per the germline V gene, CDR1 is SGHDT and CDR2 is YYEEEE. The full variable domain, with the rest looked up from reference TRBV5-6 and TRBJ1-5, is DAGVTQSPTHLIKTRGQQVTLRCSPKSGHDTVSWYQQALGQGPQFIFQYYEEEERQRGNFPDRFSGHQFPNYSSELNVNALLLGDSALYLCASSYGAGGGNQPQHFGDGTRLSIL.

This clone has just one count. The chain employs TRBV30 and TRBJ2-2; 9 bases fit TRBD2. This CDR3 is built from 15 residues. Germline V gene data show CDR1 as GTSNPN and CDR2 as SVGIG (reference sequence). The V and J ends lost 2 bases and 5 bases, in that order; junction bases with no gene match: 6. As DNA, the CDR3 is TGTGCCTGGAGTCACCCTAGCGGGGTTACCGGGGAGCTGTTTTTT. This translates into CAWSHPSGVTGELFF.

The genes are TRBV7-9 and TRBJ1-5, with D hard to call. Looked up from germline, CDR1 is SEHNR and CDR2 is FQNEAQ (reference sequence). Trimming left V 5 bases short and J 7 bases short, with 12 bases between. The CDR3 has 13 amino acids. CDR3 nucleotides: TGTGCCAGCAGCCCCCAGACGGGACAGCCCCAGCATTTT. This encodes CASSPQTGQPQHF. Looking up the rest from reference TRBV7-9 and TRBJ1-5 gives the full variable domain: DTGVSQNPRHKITKRGQNVTFRCDPISEHNRLYWYRQTLGQGPEFLTYFQNEAQLEKSRLLSDRFSAERPKGSFSTLEIQRTEQGDSAMYLCASSPQTGQPQHFGDGTRLSIL.

The rearrangement joins TRBV5-4 to TRBJ2-7, with 13 bases identical to TRBD2. The CDR3 contains 15 residues. The junction had 8 bases not matched to a gene; V was cut back by 4 bases and J by 7 bases. Germline V gives CDR1 SGHNT, CDR2 YYREEE (reference sequence). The CDR3 nucleotides are TGTGCCAGCAGCCCGGGGACTAGCGGGATAAGGGAGCAGTACGTC. This gives the protein CASSPGTSGIREQYV.

The gene calls are TRBV7-3 and TRBJ2-2; no reliable D call. Per the germline V gene, CDR1 is SGHTA and CDR2 is FQGTGA. The length of the CDR3 is 14 residues. V was shortened by 2 bases and J by 1 base, with 5 bases between the two germline ends. The CDR3 sequence: CASSLLGNTGELFF. The DNA for the CDR3 is TGTGCCAGCAGCTTATTAGGGAACACCGGGGAGCTGTTTTTT.

The chain is built from TRBV10-3 and TRBJ2-7, with TRBD1 identical over 12 bases. V was pared by 7 bases and J by 8 bases, with 6 bases of the junction left unmatched. Germline V gives CDR1 ENHRY, CDR2 SYGVKD. The CDR3 sequence is 13 residues long. In DNA form, the CDR3 reads TGTGCCATCACCCCGGGACAGGGGGCTCAGCAGTACGTC. Its translation is CAITPGQGAQQYV.

The chain combines TRBV9 with TRBJ1-1; D gene unclear. Germline CDR1 and CDR2: SGDLS and YYNGEE. The V end was cut by 1 base, the J end by 3 bases, with 10 bases between. The CDR3 runs 14 residues. The chain's CDR3 is CASSVRVSDTEAFF. The CDR3 nucleotides are TGTGCCAGCAGCGTACGGGTATCGGACACTGAAGCTTTCTTT.

The chain couples TRBV5-5 to TRBJ2-7; 9 bases align to TRBD2. Per the germline V gene, CDR1 is SGHKS and CDR2 is YYEKEE (reference sequence). Trimming cost V 1 base and J 5 bases; bases outside gene matches: 7. The CDR3 sequence is 15 residues long. CDR3 region: CASSLTGTSRNEQYF. The DNA of the CDR3 is TGTGCCAGCAGCTTGACTGGGACTAGCAGGAACGAGCAGTACTTC. The variable domain in full, with the rest retrieved from reference TRBV5-5 and TRBJ2-7, is DAGVTQSPTHLIKTRGQQVTLRCSPISGHKSVSWYQQVLGQGPQFIFQYYEKEERGRGNFPDRFSARQFPNYSSELNVNALLLGDSALYLCASSLTGTSRNEQYFGPGTRLTVT.

V is TRBV4-1 and J is TRBJ2-3; D unclear. In germline, CDR1 is MGHRA, CDR2 YSYEKL. The V end was cut by 2 bases, the J end by 2 bases, with 14 bases between. CDR3 length equals 16 residues. The CDR3 here is CASSQNGLVPTDTQYF. The CDR3 bases are TGCGCCAGCAGCCAAAATGGCCTTGTCCCCACAGATACGCAGTATTTT.

V gene TRBV29-1 combines with J gene TRBJ2-6; D perhaps matches TRBD1 (6 bases). V shed 4 bases and J shed 1 base, with 17 bases lying between them. The CDR3 covers 17 residues. Germline CDR1 reads SQVTM; CDR2 reads ANQGSEA. The CDR3: CSVVLAQGLSGANVLTF. The CDR3 nucleotides are TGCAGCGTTGTTCTGGCACAGGGCTTGTCTGGGGCCAACGTCCTGACTTTC.

The gene calls are TRBV10-3 and TRBJ1-2; D is perhaps TRBD1 (5 bases). Trimming shortened V by 4 bases and J by 5 bases, and 17 bases separated the two germline ends. CDR3 size: 15 residues. Germline-derived CDR1 and CDR2 are ENHRY and SYGVKD. The CDR3 DNA reads as TGTGCCATCAGTGGTCCCGGGACGGAACTATATGGCTACACCTTC. This gives the protein CAISGPGTELYGYTF.

The gene calls are TRBV27 and TRBJ1-2; D is ambiguous. The CDR3 spans 13 residues. Trimming shortened V by 2 bases and J by 6 bases, and 10 bases separated the two germline ends. Per the germline V gene, CDR1 is MNHEY and CDR2 is SMNVEV (reference sequence). CDR3 region: CASSLTFSHGYTF. CDR3 sequence (DNA): TGTGCCAGCAGTTTAACTTTTAGCCATGGCTACACCTTC.

The chain joins TRBV5-6 to TRBJ2-7; TRBD2 might be the D (7 bases). V was shortened by 4 bases and J by 6 bases, with 14 bases between the two germline ends. Germline V CDR1 and CDR2: SGHDT, YYEEEE. CDR3 length equals 13 residues. CDR3 bases: TGTGCCAGCAGCGTATCGAGGGGGGGCGAGCAGTACTTC. Its translation is CASSVSRGGEQYF.